A selection of T cell receptor beta chains follows, all from one sample in a study of blood T cell repertoires in COVID-19. The assay was immunoSEQ multiplex PCR, and TCRdb's table has in-frame clones only and misses some. The repertoire has about 240,000 clones, about 87% of them found once; the top ten carry 2.5% to 3%. The sequenced sample was PBMCs or T cells enriched from blood (not recorded which). The receptors derive from a woman between 25 and 40 years old with acute COVID-19. Each CDR3 is given with its conserved first and last residue.

j_gene: TRBJ2-1; v_gene: TRBV29-1; CDR3aa: CSAFWANEQFF
j_gene: TRBJ2-7; v_gene: TRBV27; CDR3aa: CASSLRQGSPYEQYF
j_gene: TRBJ2-7; v_gene: TRBV2; CDR3aa: CASTGQGAYEQYF
j_gene: TRBJ2-1; v_gene: TRBV9; CDR3aa: CASSSNTGTDGYNEQFF
j_gene: TRBJ2-5; v_gene: TRBV4-1; CDR3aa: CASSQVSTSGETQYF
j_gene: TRBJ1-2; v_gene: TRBV18; CDR3aa: CASSPQGDTYGYTF
j_gene: TRBJ1-5; v_gene: TRBV19; CDR3aa: CASGGGRGRNQPQHF
j_gene: TRBJ2-7; v_gene: TRBV10-3; CDR3aa: CAISGVVSFQSQQYEQYF
j_gene: TRBJ2-7; v_gene: TRBV5-1; CDR3aa: CASSLVGTSGHEQYF
j_gene: TRBJ1-2; v_gene: TRBV19; CDR3aa: CASSMITGTGWDYGYTF
j_gene: TRBJ2-2; v_gene: TRBV21-1; CDR3aa: CASSKDRAGELFF
j_gene: TRBJ1-2; v_gene: TRBV9; CDR3aa: CASSANPRGTPYGYTF
j_gene: TRBJ2-3; v_gene: TRBV5-1; CDR3aa: CASSLLEDTDTQYF
j_gene: TRBJ1-5; v_gene: TRBV10-1; CDR3aa: CASSESAGQPQHF
j_gene: TRBJ1-1; v_gene: TRBV13; CDR3aa: CASSLGPTPATEAFF
j_gene: TRBJ2-7; v_gene: TRBV21-1; CDR3aa: CASSTRDTIYEQYF
j_gene: TRBJ1-2; v_gene: TRBV6-5; CDR3aa: CASSYSRQGHGYTF
j_gene: TRBJ1-2; v_gene: TRBV9; CDR3aa: CASSVAFPGMSGYTF
j_gene: TRBJ2-5; v_gene: TRBV29-1; CDR3aa: CSALGGQGKETQYF
j_gene: TRBJ1-1; v_gene: TRBV29-1; CDR3aa: CSVEEPPDTEAFF
j_gene: TRBJ2-7; v_gene: TRBV6-5; CDR3aa: CASGTRQIYEQYF
j_gene: TRBJ2-1; v_gene: TRBV7-8; CDR3aa: CASSLRTGGAGNEQFF